This TCR beta chain was sequenced for a study of radiation and T cells in renal cell carcinoma. Study-level points and caveats: Without pretreatment biopsies, baseline tumor clonotype presence was undetermined.

This clone was seen only a few times. Its antigen remains unknown. Sequenced by immunoSEQ multiplex PCR; TCRdb stores in-frame clones only, minus some. The sample yields 60,000 to 75,000 clones, 60% to 85% seen once. Time point here: blood 4 weeks post-SBRT, at nephrectomy. Treatment in this sample: 15 Gy SBRT to primary tumor, nephrectomy 4 weeks later. Serial blood draws occurred at baseline and 2 and 4 weeks post-SBRT. This sequence originates from a man in his sixties with renal cell carcinoma. The input for sequencing was blood, taken from a patient whose treatment included radiotherapy and nephrectomy.

This CDR3 is CASSHGLAGGQETQYF. As DNA, the CDR3 is TGCGCCAGCAGCCACGGACTAGCGGGGGGGCAAGAGACCCAGTACTTC. V gene TRBV4-3 combines with J gene TRBJ2-5; 15 positions agree with TRBD2. The junction had 1 base not matched to a gene; V was cut back by 3 bases and J by 2 bases. Per germline, CDR1 LGHNA and CDR2 YSLEER. CDR3 length equals 16 residues.